This is a list of T cell receptor beta chains from one sample in a study of T cell repertoires in cytomegalovirus infection. TCRdb used MiXCR to reprocess the reads, holding one entry per CDR3 protein. The data contain about 330,000 distinct CDR3 sequences, about 35% of them seen just once; the ten biggest clones take up 13%. Which antigens these TCRs recognize remains unknown. The material sequenced was cultured PBMCs, taken from culture after CMV antigen stimulation. The receptors were sampled from a human donor in good health (CMV status not recorded). Some clones in this sample may be carry-over from other donors' samples. Each CDR3 is given with its conserved first and last residue. Each record gives: CDR3 length, J gene, clone size, V gene, D gene, CDR3 protein, CDR3 DNA. The D gene is left open where the match is weak. The listing skips clone size in some rows; elsewhere it reads once, few, many or a size class.

len: 14
j_gene: TRBJ1-1
abundance: .
v_gene: TRBV5-1
d_gene: .
CDR3aa: CASSYDTRNTEAFF
CDR3nt: TGCGCCAGCAGCTACGACACAAGGAACACTGAAGCTTTCTTT

len: 17
j_gene: TRBJ2-7
abundance: many
v_gene: TRBV7-8
d_gene: TRBD2
CDR3aa: CASSQNSGSGSSYEQYF
CDR3nt: TGTGCCAGCAGCCAGAACTCGGGGAGCGGGAGTTCCTACGAGCAGTACTTC

len: 18
j_gene: TRBJ2-2
abundance: few
v_gene: TRBV7-2
d_gene: TRBD2
CDR3aa: CASSPRLAGGSNTGELFF
CDR3nt: TGTGCCAGCAGCCCGAGACTAGCGGGAGGATCGAACACCGGGGAGCTGTTTTTT

len: 16
j_gene: TRBJ1-3
abundance: .
v_gene: TRBV7-2
d_gene: .
CDR3aa: CASSLKPLDSGNTIYF
CDR3nt: TGTGCCAGCAGCTTAAAGCCCCTAGACTCTGGAAACACCATATATTTT

len: 15
j_gene: TRBJ1-5
abundance: .
v_gene: TRBV4-1
d_gene: TRBD1
CDR3aa: CASSHDRGSYQPQHF
CDR3nt: TGCGCCAGCAGTCACGACAGGGGCTCCTATCAGCCCCAGCATTTT

len: 17
j_gene: TRBJ2-1
abundance: .
v_gene: TRBV7-8
d_gene: .
CDR3aa: CASSLLLRREVVREQFF
CDR3nt: TGTGCCAGCAGCCTACTCTTGCGCCGAGAGGTAGTCAGGGAGCAGTTCTTC

len: 14
j_gene: TRBJ2-1
abundance: few
v_gene: TRBV12-3/TRBV12-4
d_gene: .
CDR3aa: CASRKLETYNEQFF
CDR3nt: TGTGCCAGCAGAAAACTAGAGACCTACAATGAGCAGTTCTTC

len: 17
j_gene: TRBJ1-4
abundance: few
v_gene: TRBV5-4
d_gene: .
CDR3aa: CASSLGPLRGPNEKLFF
CDR3nt: TGTGCCAGCAGCTTGGGTCCACTTCGGGGCCCCAATGAAAAACTGTTTTTT

len: 20
j_gene: TRBJ2-5
abundance: few
v_gene: TRBV15
d_gene: TRBD2
CDR3aa: CATSRDPTSGTSRARETQYF
CDR3nt: TGTGCCACCAGCAGAGATCCCACTAGCGGGACTTCAAGAGCTCGAGAGACCCAGTACTTC

len: 15
j_gene: TRBJ2-7
abundance: many
v_gene: TRBV7-2
d_gene: .
CDR3aa: CASSLGLGDTYEQYF
CDR3nt: TGTGCCAGCAGCTTAGGTTTGGGGGACACCTACGAGCAGTACTTC

len: 16
j_gene: TRBJ2-1
abundance: few
v_gene: TRBV20-1
d_gene: TRBD2
CDR3aa: CSALTPTSGKYNEQFF
CDR3nt: TGCAGTGCTTTAACCCCGACTAGCGGGAAATACAATGAGCAGTTCTTC

len: 13
j_gene: TRBJ1-2
abundance: .
v_gene: TRBV14
d_gene: .
CDR3aa: CASSQINDRGYTF
CDR3nt: TGTGCCAGCAGCCAAATCAACGACCGTGGCTACACCTTC

len: 16
j_gene: TRBJ2-5
abundance: many
v_gene: TRBV7-8
d_gene: .
CDR3aa: CASSRGPGAAVETQYF
CDR3nt: TGTGCCAGCAGTCGAGGGCCGGGGGCGGCCGTGGAGACCCAGTACTTC

len: 17
j_gene: TRBJ1-3
abundance: .
v_gene: TRBV12-5
d_gene: .
CDR3aa: CASHQLTGGLSGNTIYF
CDR3nt: TGTGCTAGTCACCAGCTAACGGGGGGGCTGAGTGGAAACACCATATATTTT

len: 14
j_gene: TRBJ2-7
abundance: .
v_gene: TRBV10-3
d_gene: TRBD2
CDR3aa: CAITAGGPSYEQYF
CDR3nt: TGTGCCATCACAGCGGGAGGGCCCTCCTACGAGCAGTACTTC

len: 15
j_gene: TRBJ2-3
abundance: .
v_gene: TRBV7-2
d_gene: TRBD2
CDR3aa: CASMTSLVIWDTQYF
CDR3nt: TGTGCCAGCATGACTAGCTTGGTGATTTGGGATACGCAGTATTTT

len: 14
j_gene: TRBJ1-2
abundance: few
v_gene: TRBV12-3/TRBV12-4
d_gene: TRBD1
CDR3aa: CASSSDRARLGYTF
CDR3nt: TGTGCCAGCAGTTCGGACAGGGCTAGGTTGGGCTACACCTTC

len: 17
j_gene: TRBJ2-7
abundance: .
v_gene: TRBV19
d_gene: TRBD2
CDR3aa: CASSIGASGRSSYEQYF
CDR3nt: TGTGCCAGTAGTATAGGTGCTAGCGGGAGGTCTTCCTACGAGCAGTACTTC

len: 15
j_gene: TRBJ1-1
abundance: .
v_gene: TRBV19
d_gene: .
CDR3aa: CASSNRGGEHTEAFF
CDR3nt: TGTGCCAGTAGTAACCGGGGAGGTGAACACACTGAAGCTTTCTTT

len: 12
j_gene: TRBJ2-3
abundance: .
v_gene: TRBV28
d_gene: .
CDR3aa: CASSIWTDTQYF
CDR3nt: TGTGCCAGCAGTATATGGACAGATACGCAGTATTTT

len: 12
j_gene: TRBJ1-3
abundance: few
v_gene: TRBV10-3
d_gene: .
CDR3aa: CAISEELDTIYF
CDR3nt: TGTGCCATCAGTGAAGAATTGGACACCATATATTTT

len: 15
j_gene: TRBJ2-1
abundance: few
v_gene: TRBV5-1
d_gene: TRBD2
CDR3aa: CASKEGLAGENEQFF
CDR3nt: TGCGCCAGCAAGGAGGGACTAGCGGGAGAAAATGAGCAGTTCTTC

len: 14
j_gene: TRBJ1-1
abundance: many
v_gene: TRBV7-2
d_gene: .
CDR3aa: CASSPAGAGTEAFF
CDR3nt: TGTGCCAGCAGCCCCGCCGGGGCGGGGACTGAAGCTTTCTTT

len: 15
j_gene: TRBJ2-3
abundance: few
v_gene: TRBV29-1
d_gene: .
CDR3aa: CSVEGGNIGTDTQYF
CDR3nt: TGCAGCGTTGAAGGTGGGAATATCGGCACAGATACGCAGTATTTT

len: 12
j_gene: TRBJ2-1
abundance: few
v_gene: TRBV2
d_gene: .
CDR3aa: CASSDQQVIKFF
CDR3nt: TGTGCCAGCAGTGACCAACAGGTGATAAAGTTCTTC

len: 16
j_gene: TRBJ1-4
abundance: few
v_gene: TRBV7-2
d_gene: .
CDR3aa: CASSLVPGVGYEKLFF
CDR3nt: TGTGCCAGCAGCTTAGTCCCAGGGGTGGGTTATGAAAAACTGTTTTTT

len: 15
j_gene: TRBJ2-5
abundance: few
v_gene: TRBV27
d_gene: .
CDR3aa: CASSLVAEIQETQYF
CDR3nt: TGTGCCAGCAGTTTAGTAGCGGAGATCCAAGAGACCCAGTACTTC

len: 11
j_gene: TRBJ1-1
abundance: once
v_gene: TRBV19
d_gene: .
CDR3aa: CASRWDRESFF
CDR3nt: TGTGCCAGTAGATGGGACCGGGAATCTTTCTTT

len: 15
j_gene: TRBJ1-2
abundance: many
v_gene: TRBV7-2
d_gene: .
CDR3aa: CASSLTSRPNYGYTF
CDR3nt: TGTGCCAGCAGCTTGACCTCCCGGCCGAACTATGGCTACACCTTC

len: 14
j_gene: TRBJ2-7
abundance: .
v_gene: TRBV7-3
d_gene: .
CDR3aa: CASSLGAGPYEQYF
CDR3nt: TGTGCCAGCAGCTTAGGGGCGGGACCCTACGAGCAGTACTTC

len: 17
j_gene: TRBJ2-3
abundance: .
v_gene: TRBV7-3
d_gene: .
CDR3aa: CASSPILGGAGTDTQYF
CDR3nt: TGTGCCAGCAGCCCTATCCTCGGGGGAGCCGGGACAGATACGCAGTATTTT

len: 14
j_gene: TRBJ2-3
abundance: .
v_gene: TRBV18
d_gene: .
CDR3aa: CASSPPAAPDTQYF
CDR3nt: TGTGCCAGCTCACCACCGGCGGCCCCGGATACGCAGTATTTT

len: 12
j_gene: TRBJ1-6
abundance: .
v_gene: TRBV6-5
d_gene: .
CDR3aa: CAIKQGSAPLHF
CDR3nt: TGTGCCATCAAACAGGGTTCGGCACCCCTCCACTTT

len: 13
j_gene: TRBJ1-5
abundance: few
v_gene: TRBV2
d_gene: .
CDR3aa: CASSADAPQPQHF
CDR3nt: TGTGCCAGCAGCGCGGACGCCCCCCAGCCCCAGCATTTT

len: 15
j_gene: TRBJ2-1
abundance: .
v_gene: TRBV12-3/TRBV12-4
d_gene: TRBD2
CDR3aa: CASRRLAGPYNEQFF
CDR3nt: TGTGCCAGCAGGCGACTAGCGGGGCCCTACAATGAGCAGTTCTTC

len: 16
j_gene: TRBJ2-3
abundance: .
v_gene: TRBV4-1
d_gene: TRBD2
CDR3aa: CASSMGRTSGANTQYF
CDR3nt: TGCGCCAGCTCGATGGGTAGGACTAGCGGTGCGAATACGCAGTATTTT

len: 15
j_gene: TRBJ2-1
abundance: many
v_gene: TRBV28
d_gene: TRBD2
CDR3aa: CASSYTTSGSDEQFF
CDR3nt: TGTGCCAGCAGTTACACCACTAGCGGGAGCGATGAGCAGTTCTTC

len: 12
j_gene: TRBJ1-1
abundance: .
v_gene: TRBV7-9
d_gene: .
CDR3aa: CASSPSNTEAFF
CDR3nt: TGTGCCAGCAGCCCAAGTAACACTGAAGCTTTCTTT

len: 13
j_gene: TRBJ2-4
abundance: .
v_gene: TRBV7-2
d_gene: .
CDR3aa: CASSSRASGYGYF
CDR3nt: TGTGCCAGCAGCTCTAGGGCCTCAGGGTATGGGTACTTC

len: 13
j_gene: TRBJ2-2
abundance: .
v_gene: TRBV7-6
d_gene: .
CDR3aa: CASSFSTGGELFF
CDR3nt: TGTGCCAGCAGCTTTAGTACAGGCGGGGAGCTGTTTTTT

len: 15
j_gene: TRBJ2-3
abundance: .
v_gene: TRBV20-1
d_gene: .
CDR3aa: CSAREGELLTDTQYF
CDR3nt: TGCAGTGCTAGGGAGGGAGAGCTCCTCACAGATACGCAGTATTTT

len: 14
j_gene: TRBJ1-3
abundance: .
v_gene: TRBV12-5
d_gene: .
CDR3aa: CALLLKGPRNTIYF
CDR3nt: TGTGCTCTCCTCCTAAAGGGTCCTCGGAACACCATATATTTT

len: 16
j_gene: TRBJ2-1
abundance: .
v_gene: TRBV6-5
d_gene: .
CDR3aa: CASSYFGSSGDNEQFF
CDR3nt: TGTGCCAGCAGTTACTTTGGGAGTTCGGGGGACAATGAGCAGTTCTTC

len: 12
j_gene: TRBJ2-7
abundance: .
v_gene: TRBV20-1
d_gene: .
CDR3aa: CSALFRTLEQYF
CDR3nt: TGCAGTGCCCTTTTTCGGACTCTGGAGCAGTACTTC

len: 17
j_gene: TRBJ2-1
abundance: .
v_gene: TRBV7-2
d_gene: .
CDR3aa: CASSPPPSTHLYNEQFF
CDR3nt: TGTGCCAGCAGCCCGCCGCCATCTACCCATTTATACAATGAGCAGTTCTTC

len: 17
j_gene: TRBJ2-3
abundance: few
v_gene: TRBV12-3/TRBV12-4
d_gene: .
CDR3aa: CASSLEMPGTSTDTQYF
CDR3nt: TGTGCCAGCAGTTTGGAGATGCCCGGGACTTCCACAGATACGCAGTATTTT

len: 16
j_gene: TRBJ1-2
abundance: .
v_gene: TRBV19
d_gene: TRBD1
CDR3aa: CASSPPPGQGNYGYTF
CDR3nt: TGTGCCAGTAGTCCTCCGCCGGGACAGGGGAACTATGGCTACACCTTC

len: 14
j_gene: TRBJ2-1
abundance: many
v_gene: TRBV7-2
d_gene: TRBD2
CDR3aa: CASSLFMGGDEQFF
CDR3nt: TGTGCCAGCAGCTTATTTATGGGAGGGGATGAGCAGTTCTTC

len: 16
j_gene: TRBJ2-5
abundance: few
v_gene: TRBV28
d_gene: TRBD2
CDR3aa: CASSSGLAGAGETQYF
CDR3nt: TGTGCCAGCAGTTCCGGACTAGCGGGAGCGGGGGAGACCCAGTACTTC